The 20 T cell receptor beta chains below all came from one sample that was sequenced in a study of Ad26.COV2.S vaccination and SARS-CoV-2 variants. Assay: immunoSEQ multiplex PCR; the TCRdb copy retains only in-frame clones and omits some. This table holds a few hundred thousand clones, around 90% found once. The sample's treatment: 19 received Ad26.COV2.S at low or high dose, single or two shots; 5 received placebo; per-sample allocation not given. Vaccine and placebo recipients were sampled on day 63 after the first injection. This material consisted of peripheral blood, taken in a trial of Ad26.COV2.S vaccine versus placebo. These receptor sequences come from a person aged 18-60 years who received the Ad26.COV2.S COVID-19 vaccine or a placebo.

This chain uses TRBV30 with TRBJ1-2; 9 nucleotides align to TRBD1. CDR3 length equals 15 residues. V was clipped by 2 bases and J by 1 base; unmatched bases: 5. Germline assignment: CDR1 GTSNPN and CDR2 SVGIG (reference sequence). CDR3 DNA sequence: TGTGCCTGGAGTCCCGACAGGGGGTTTAACTATGGCTACACCTTC. This codes for CAWSPDRGFNYGYTF.

The J gene is TRBJ1-1, the V gene TRBV7-3; D unclear. The CDR3 loop spans 14 amino acids. The V end was cut by 5 bases, the J end by 3 bases, with 13 bases between. Germline values: CDR1 SGHTA, CDR2 FQGTGA. The CDR3 bases are TGTGCCAGCAGCCACAGCCACGGGGACACTGAAGCTTTCTTT. It codes for CASSHSHGDTEAFF.

The V call is TRBV9, the J call TRBJ1-2; 11 bases agree with TRBD1. The length of the CDR3 is 15 residues. CDR1 is SGDLS and CDR2 is YYNGEE in the germline V gene. The junction had 6 bases not matched to a gene; V was cut back by 0 bases and J by 8 bases. DNA for the CDR3: TGTGCCAGCAGCGTAGTAAGGACAGGGGGCCGGGGCTACACCTTC. This codes for CASSVVRTGGRGYTF.

The chain combines TRBV6-2 or TRBV6-3 with TRBJ2-5, with a possible D match to TRBD2 (6 bases). Germline lookup yields CDR1 MNHEY and CDR2 SVGEGT. Trimming cost V 0 bases and J 5 bases, with 16 bases left between them. CDR3 length: 16 amino acids. The DNA of the CDR3 is TGTGCCAGCAGTTACTCTGTAGCGGCTTTGGGTGAGACCCAGTACTTC. It specifies CASSYSVAALGETQYF.

The J gene is TRBJ1-1, the V gene TRBV2; D might be TRBD1 (5 bases). The CDR3 contains 14 residues. Germline-derived CDR1 and CDR2 are SNHLY and FYNNEI. V gave up 6 bases and J gave up 5 bases, with 16 bases separating them. The CDR3 DNA reads TGTGCCAGCAGCCCGACGGGGCGGTGGACTGAAGCTTTCTTT. Translation gives CASSPTGRWTEAFF. Full variable domain (remainder filled in from reference TRBV2 and TRBJ1-1): EPEVTQTPSHQVTQMGQEVILRCVPISNHLYFYWYRQILGQKVEFLVSFYNNEISEKSEIFDDQFSVERPDGSNFTLKIRSTKLEDSAMYFCASSPTGRWTEAFFGQGTRLTVV.

A word on this clone: A read error may produce the germline difference seen at one junction end. This rearrangement joins TRBV7-7 to TRBJ2-1; 10 bases are shared with TRBD2. Germline CDR1 is SSHAT and CDR2 is FNYEAQ (reference sequence). This CDR3 contains 19 residues. The DNA for the CDR3 is TGTGCTAGCAGCTTAGCCCCGAGGTTAGCGGGGGGTATGGGGGCTGAGCAGTTCTTC. Translating gives CASSLAPRLAGGMGAEQFF.

The chain recombines TRBV12-3 or TRBV12-4 with TRBJ2-7; D might be TRBD1 (6 bases). CDR3 length: 12 amino acids. With 5 bases removed from V and 5 bases from J, the gap between germline ends came to 10 bases. Here the CDR3 DNA reads TGTGCCAGCAGTCCACAGGGAGACGAGCAGTACTTC. Translation: CASSPQGDEQYF.

This sequence joins TRBV25-1 and TRBJ1-1; a weak D match, TRBD1 (5 bases). Germline CDR1 and CDR2: MGHDK and SYGVNS. This CDR3 has 13 residues. Deletions cut 5 bases from V and 0 bases from J, with 7 bases between. Here the CDR3 reads CASSPRVNTEAFF. The CDR3 DNA reads as TGTGCCAGCAGTCCCAGGGTGAACACTGAAGCTTTCTTT.

The table lists this clone with a few counts. J is TRBJ1-5 and V is TRBV9, with D unclear. CDR3 length: 15 amino acids. Germline V gives CDR1 SGDLS, CDR2 YYNGEE. V gave up 4 bases and J gave up 0 bases, with 11 bases separating them. CDR3 loop: CASSPDGDSNQPQHF. The CDR3 coding sequence is TGTGCCAGCAGCCCGGACGGAGATAGCAATCAGCCCCAGCATTTT.

The rearrangement joins TRBV7-3 to TRBJ2-1; 10 bases map to TRBD1. This CDR3 has 16 amino acids. CDR1 SGHTA and CDR2 FQGTGA come from the germline V gene. V shed 2 bases and J 9 bases; nucleotides not matched to a gene: 10. In DNA form, the CDR3 reads TGTGCCAGCAGCTTAGTCGAGGGGACAGGGGAAGGTGAGCAGTTCTTC. It translates to CASSLVEGTGEGEQFF.

The chain uses TRBV27 and TRBJ1-6; 7 positions match TRBD1. J was trimmed by 3 bases and V by 4 bases; bases with no gene match: 3. The CDR3 sequence is 15 residues long. Looked up from germline, CDR1 is MNHEY and CDR2 is SMNVEV (reference sequence). CDR3 DNA sequence: TGTGCCAGCAGTTCTGGACAGGTCTATAATTCACCCCTCCACTTT. Protein: CASSSGQVYNSPLHF.

This clone was seen only once. V and J are TRBV2 and TRBJ1-6; D remains unclear. CDR1 and CDR2 from the germline V gene are SNHLY and FYNNEI. The CDR3 totals 17 residues. V lost 6 bases to trimming and J lost 10 bases, with 25 bases between them. The CDR3 bases are TGTGCCAGCAGCGCCCCGGTTAGGGCCGAGTCGAAATCACCCCTCCACTTT. It codes for CASSAPVRAESKSPLHF.

This chain links TRBV10-2 with TRBJ1-6; D remains ambiguous. The CDR3 spans 17 residues. Looked up from germline, CDR1 is WSHSY and CDR2 is SAAADI. Trimming left V 8 bases short and J 8 bases short, with 25 bases between. CDR3 in amino acids: CASGTSWTVLKDSPLHF. The CDR3 nucleotides read TGCGCCAGCGGAACGAGTTGGACGGTTCTTAAGGATTCACCCCTCCACTTT.

The chain joins TRBV19 to TRBJ2-5, with 10 bases lining up with TRBD1. This CDR3 comprises 14 residues. J lost 6 bases, V lost 5 bases, and 6 bases had no gene match. Germline V gene lookup returns CDR1 LNHDA and CDR2 SQIVND (reference sequence). The CDR3 bases are TGTGCCAGTAGTGCGGGACAGGGGAGGCAGACCCAGTACTTC. It encodes CASSAGQGRQTQYF.

The chain links TRBV19 to TRBJ1-2; D is possibly TRBD1 (6 bases). Trimming removed 5 bases at V and 6 bases at J, with 10 bases between. Germline loops: CDR1 LNHDA, CDR2 SQIVND (reference sequence). This CDR3 has 12 amino acids. CDR3 region: CASSQDRNGYTF. The CDR3, as DNA: TGTGCCAGTAGTCAGGACAGAAATGGCTACACCTTC. Based on the CDR3 plus reference TRBV19 and TRBJ1-2, the full variable domain is DGGITQSPKYLFRKEGQNVTLSCEQNLNHDAMYWYRQDPGQGLRLIYYSQIVNDFQKGDIAEGYSVSREKKESFPLTVTSAQKNPTAFYLCASSQDRNGYTFGSGTRLTVV.

This chain links TRBV5-6 with TRBJ2-2; the match to TRBD1 covers 9 bases. The CDR3 runs 16 residues. V dropped 5 bases and J dropped 3; count of bases not matched to a gene: 8. Germline CDR1 is SGHDT and CDR2 is YYEEEE. In DNA form, the CDR3 reads TGTGCCAGCAGAAGTGGGGACAGGGTCGACACCGGGGAGCTGTTTTTT. This encodes CASRSGDRVDTGELFF.

The chain links TRBV6-5 to TRBJ2-7, with D tentatively TRBD1 (5 bases). The CDR3 contains 13 residues. Germline V gene sequence: CDR1 MNHEY, CDR2 SVGAGI. V was clipped by 7 bases and J by 5 bases, with 15 bases between them. For the CDR3, the DNA is TGTGCCAGCACCCGAAGGGTAGGGGACGAGCAGTACTTC. As protein: CASTRRVGDEQYF.

This chain links TRBV7-3 with TRBJ2-1, with D maybe TRBD1 (5 bases). The length of the CDR3 is 15 residues. CDR1 and CDR2 (germline): SGHTA, FQGTGA. Trimming left V 5 bases short and J 9 bases short, with 20 bases between. The CDR3 is CASSRIDSFMGEQFF. The CDR3 region has the DNA TGTGCCAGCAGCCGGATTGACAGTTTCATGGGTGAGCAGTTCTTC.

The chain carries TRBV5-1 and TRBJ2-5; D is uncertain. The ends were cut back, 0 bases at V and 6 bases at J, with 3 bases in the middle. This CDR3 has 11 residues. The germline CDR1 and CDR2 sequences are SGHRS and YFSETQ. CDR3 in amino acids: CASSLAQTQYF. The CDR3 DNA sequence: TGCGCCAGCAGCTTGGCCCAGACCCAGTACTTC.

The chain employs TRBV10-3 and TRBJ2-5, with 8 nucleotides matching TRBD1. V lost 3 bases and J lost 1; bases outside the gene matches: 7. CDR1 is ENHRY and CDR2 is SYGVKD in the germline V gene. The CDR3 consists of 16 residues. Here the CDR3 reads CAISDPDRGIQETQYF. Written as DNA, the CDR3 is TGTGCCATCAGTGACCCTGACAGGGGAATCCAAGAGACCCAGTACTTC.